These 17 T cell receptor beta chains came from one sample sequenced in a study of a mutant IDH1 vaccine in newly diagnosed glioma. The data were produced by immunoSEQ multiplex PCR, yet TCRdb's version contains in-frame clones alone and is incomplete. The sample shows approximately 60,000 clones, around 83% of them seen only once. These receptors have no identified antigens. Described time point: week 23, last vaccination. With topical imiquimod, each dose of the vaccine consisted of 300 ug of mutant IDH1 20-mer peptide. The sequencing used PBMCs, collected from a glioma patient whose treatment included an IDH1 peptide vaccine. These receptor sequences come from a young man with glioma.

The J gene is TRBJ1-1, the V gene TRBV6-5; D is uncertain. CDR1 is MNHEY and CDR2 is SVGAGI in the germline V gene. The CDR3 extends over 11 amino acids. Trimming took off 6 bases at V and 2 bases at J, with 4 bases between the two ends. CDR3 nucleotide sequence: TGTGCCAGCAGAGATAACACTGAAGCTTTCTTT. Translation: CASRDNTEAFF.

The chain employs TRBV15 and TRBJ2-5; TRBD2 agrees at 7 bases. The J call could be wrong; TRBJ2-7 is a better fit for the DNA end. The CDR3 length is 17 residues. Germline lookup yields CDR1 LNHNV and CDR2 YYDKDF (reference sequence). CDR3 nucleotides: TGTGCCACCAGCAGAACCCAAATCCCTAGACTAGCAGGCGAGCAGTACTTC. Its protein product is CATSRTQIPRLAGEQYF.

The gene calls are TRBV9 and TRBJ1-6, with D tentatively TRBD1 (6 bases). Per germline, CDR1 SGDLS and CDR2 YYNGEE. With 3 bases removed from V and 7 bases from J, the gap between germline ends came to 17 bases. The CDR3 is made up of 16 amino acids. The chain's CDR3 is CASSANRDEGNSPLHF. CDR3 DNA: TGTGCCAGCAGCGCCAACAGGGATGAAGGGAATTCACCCCTCCACTTT. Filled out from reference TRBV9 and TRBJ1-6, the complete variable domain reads DSGVTQTPKHLITATGQRVTLRCSPRSGDLSVYWYQQSLDQGLQFLIQYYNGEERAKGNILERFSAQQFPDLHSELNLSSLELGDSALYFCASSANRDEGNSPLHFGNGTRLTVT.

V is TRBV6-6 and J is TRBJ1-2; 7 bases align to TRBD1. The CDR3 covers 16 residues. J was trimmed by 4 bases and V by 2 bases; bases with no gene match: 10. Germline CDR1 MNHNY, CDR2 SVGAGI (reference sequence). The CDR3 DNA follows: TGTGCCAGCAGTTACCATTTGCAGGGGGATGGCTATGGCTACACCTTC. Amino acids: CASSYHLQGDGYGYTF.

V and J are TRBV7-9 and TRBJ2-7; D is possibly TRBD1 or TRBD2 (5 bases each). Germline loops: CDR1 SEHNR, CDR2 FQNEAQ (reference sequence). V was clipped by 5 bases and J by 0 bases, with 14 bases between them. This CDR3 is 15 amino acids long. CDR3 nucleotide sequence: TGTGCCAGCAGCCCCACGGGGCCTAGCTCCTACGAGCAGTACTTC. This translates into CASSPTGPSSYEQYF.

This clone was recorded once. CDR3: CASSYLTGAVNYGYTF. In DNA form, the CDR3 reads TGTGCCAGCAGTTACCTTACAGGAGCCGTTAACTATGGCTACACCTTC. This chain uses TRBV6-5 with TRBJ1-2; D perhaps matches TRBD1 (5 bases). The V gene's germline CDR1 is MNHEY and CDR2 SVGAGI. This CDR3 is 16 amino acids long. V was clipped by 2 bases and J by 1 base, with 14 bases between them.

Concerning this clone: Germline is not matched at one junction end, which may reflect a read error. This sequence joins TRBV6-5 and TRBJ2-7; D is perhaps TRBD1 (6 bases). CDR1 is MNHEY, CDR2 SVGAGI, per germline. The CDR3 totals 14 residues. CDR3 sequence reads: CASRNTGKLQREHF. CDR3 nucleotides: TGTGCCAGCAGGAACACAGGGAAACTCCAAAGGGAGCACTTC.

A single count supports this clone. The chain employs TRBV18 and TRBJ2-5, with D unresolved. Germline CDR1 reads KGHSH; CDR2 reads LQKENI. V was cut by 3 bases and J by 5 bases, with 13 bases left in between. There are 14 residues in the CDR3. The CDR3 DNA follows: TGTGCCAGCTCACCTCGGACCCTACGGGAGACCCAGTACTTC. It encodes CASSPRTLRETQYF.

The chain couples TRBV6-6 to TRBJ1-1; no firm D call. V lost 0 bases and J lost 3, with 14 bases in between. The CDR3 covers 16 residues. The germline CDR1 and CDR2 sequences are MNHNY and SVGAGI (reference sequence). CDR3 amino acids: CASSYSIDRRDTEAFF. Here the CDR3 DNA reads TGTGCCAGCAGTTACTCGATCGATAGGAGGGACACTGAAGCTTTCTTT.

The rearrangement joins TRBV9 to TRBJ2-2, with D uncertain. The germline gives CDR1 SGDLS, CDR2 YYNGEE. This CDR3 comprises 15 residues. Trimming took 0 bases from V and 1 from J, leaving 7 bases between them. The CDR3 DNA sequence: TGTGCCAGCAGCGTAGCGTGGGGGAACACCGGGGAGCTGTTTTTT. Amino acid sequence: CASSVAWGNTGELFF.

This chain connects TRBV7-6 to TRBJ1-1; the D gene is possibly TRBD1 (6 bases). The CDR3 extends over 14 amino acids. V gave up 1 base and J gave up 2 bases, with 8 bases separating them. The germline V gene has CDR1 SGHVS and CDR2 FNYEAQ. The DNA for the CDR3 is TGTGCCAGCAGCTTAGACAGGGTAAACACTGAAGCTTTCTTT. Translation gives CASSLDRVNTEAFF.

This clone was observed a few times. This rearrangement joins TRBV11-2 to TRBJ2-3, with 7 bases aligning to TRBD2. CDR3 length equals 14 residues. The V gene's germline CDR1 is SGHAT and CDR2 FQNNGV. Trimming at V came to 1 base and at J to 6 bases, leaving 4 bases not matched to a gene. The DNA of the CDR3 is TGTGCCAGCAGCTTAGTTCTGCGGGGGGATACGCAGTATTTT. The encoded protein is CASSLVLRGDTQYF. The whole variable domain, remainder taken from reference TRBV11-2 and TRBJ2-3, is EAGVAQSPRYKIIEKRQSVAFWCNPISGHATLYWYQQILGQGPKLLIQFQNNGVVDDSQLPKDRFSAERLKGVDSTLKIQPAKLEDSAVYLCASSLVLRGDTQYFGPGTRLTVL.

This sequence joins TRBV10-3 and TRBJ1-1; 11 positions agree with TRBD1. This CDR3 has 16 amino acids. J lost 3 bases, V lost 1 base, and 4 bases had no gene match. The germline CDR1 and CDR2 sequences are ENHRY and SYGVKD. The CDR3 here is CAISELGQGADTEAFF. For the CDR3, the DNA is TGTGCCATCAGTGAGTTAGGACAGGGGGCGGACACTGAAGCTTTCTTT.

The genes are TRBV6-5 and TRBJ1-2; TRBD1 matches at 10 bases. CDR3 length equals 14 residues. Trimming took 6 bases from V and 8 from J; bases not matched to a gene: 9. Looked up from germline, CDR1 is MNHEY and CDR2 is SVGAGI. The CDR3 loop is CASSRQGAQEGYTF. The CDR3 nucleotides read TGTGCCAGCAGCCGACAGGGGGCTCAGGAAGGCTACACCTTC.

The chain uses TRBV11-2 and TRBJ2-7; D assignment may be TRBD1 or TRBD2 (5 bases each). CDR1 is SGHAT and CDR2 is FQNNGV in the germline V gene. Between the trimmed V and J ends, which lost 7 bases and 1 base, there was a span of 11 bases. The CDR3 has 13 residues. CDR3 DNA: TGTGCCAGCACCTTCGGGGCTTCCTACGAGCAGTACTTC. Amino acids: CASTFGASYEQYF.

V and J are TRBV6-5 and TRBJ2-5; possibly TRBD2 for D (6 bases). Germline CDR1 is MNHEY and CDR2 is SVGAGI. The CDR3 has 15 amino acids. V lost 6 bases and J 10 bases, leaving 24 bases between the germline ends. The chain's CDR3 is CASSPPRTEGKGQYF. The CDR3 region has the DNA TGTGCCAGCAGCCCCCCGAGAACGGAGGGAAAAGGCCAGTACTTC.

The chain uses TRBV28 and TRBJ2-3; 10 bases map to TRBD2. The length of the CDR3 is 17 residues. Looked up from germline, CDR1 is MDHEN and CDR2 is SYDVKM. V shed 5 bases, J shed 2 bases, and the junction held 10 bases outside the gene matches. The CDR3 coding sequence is TGTGCCAGCAGTACCCCCCTTGGACTAGCGGACACAGATACGCAGTATTTT. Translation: CASSTPLGLADTDTQYF.